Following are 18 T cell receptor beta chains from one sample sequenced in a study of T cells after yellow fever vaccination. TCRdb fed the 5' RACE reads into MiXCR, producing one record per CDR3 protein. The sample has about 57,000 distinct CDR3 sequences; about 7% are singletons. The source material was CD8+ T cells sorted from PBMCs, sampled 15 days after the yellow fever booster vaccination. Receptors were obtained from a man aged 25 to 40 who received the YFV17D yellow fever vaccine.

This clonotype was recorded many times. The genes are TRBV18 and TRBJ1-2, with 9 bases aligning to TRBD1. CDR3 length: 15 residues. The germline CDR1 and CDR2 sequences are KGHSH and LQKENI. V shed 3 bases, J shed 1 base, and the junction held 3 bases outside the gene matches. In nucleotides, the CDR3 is TGTGCCAGCTCACCGCGGACAGGGGATAACTATGGCTACACCTTC. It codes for CASSPRTGDNYGYTF.

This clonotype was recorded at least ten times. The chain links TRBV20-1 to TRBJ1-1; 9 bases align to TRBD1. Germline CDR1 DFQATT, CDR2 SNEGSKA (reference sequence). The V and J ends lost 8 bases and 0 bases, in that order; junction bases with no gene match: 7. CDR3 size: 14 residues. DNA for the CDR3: TGCAGTCCGGGGACAGGGAGAATGAACACTGAAGCTTTCTTT. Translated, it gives CSPGTGRMNTEAFF.

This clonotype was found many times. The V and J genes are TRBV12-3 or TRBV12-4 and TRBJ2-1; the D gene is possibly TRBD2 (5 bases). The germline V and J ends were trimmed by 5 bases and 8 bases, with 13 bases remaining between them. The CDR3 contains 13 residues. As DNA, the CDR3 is TGTGCCAGCAGTGCACCTAGCCCCTATGAGCAGTTCTTC. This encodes CASSAPSPYEQFF.

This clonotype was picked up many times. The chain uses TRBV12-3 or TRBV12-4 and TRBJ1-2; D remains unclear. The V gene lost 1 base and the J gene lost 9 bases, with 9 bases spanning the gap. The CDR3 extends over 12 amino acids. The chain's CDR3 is CASSLDGHSYTF. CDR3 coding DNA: TGTGCCAGCAGTTTAGACGGCCATAGCTACACCTTC.

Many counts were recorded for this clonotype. The DNA for the CDR3 is TGTGCCAGCAGCCCTCAGGGCGGTACCTACGAGCAGTACTTC. The encoded protein is CASSPQGGTYEQYF. The gene calls are TRBV7-9 and TRBJ2-7; TRBD1 might be the D (5 bases). The CDR3 extends over 14 amino acids. V lost 5 bases, J lost 2 bases, and 13 bases lay in between. Germline loops: CDR1 SEHNR, CDR2 FQNEAQ (reference sequence).

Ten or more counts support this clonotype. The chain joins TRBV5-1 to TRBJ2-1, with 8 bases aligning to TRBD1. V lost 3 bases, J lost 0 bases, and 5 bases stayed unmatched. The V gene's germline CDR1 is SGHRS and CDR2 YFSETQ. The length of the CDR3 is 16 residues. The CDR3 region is CASSSTGGSSYNEQFF. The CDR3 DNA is TGCGCCAGCAGCTCAACAGGGGGAAGCTCCTACAATGAGCAGTTCTTC.

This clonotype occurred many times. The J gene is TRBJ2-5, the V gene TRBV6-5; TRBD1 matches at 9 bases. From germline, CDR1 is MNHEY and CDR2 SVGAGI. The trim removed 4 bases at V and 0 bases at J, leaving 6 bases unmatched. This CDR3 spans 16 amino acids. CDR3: CASSSTGGKHQETQYF. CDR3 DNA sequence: TGTGCCAGCAGTTCTACAGGGGGCAAACACCAAGAGACCCAGTACTTC.

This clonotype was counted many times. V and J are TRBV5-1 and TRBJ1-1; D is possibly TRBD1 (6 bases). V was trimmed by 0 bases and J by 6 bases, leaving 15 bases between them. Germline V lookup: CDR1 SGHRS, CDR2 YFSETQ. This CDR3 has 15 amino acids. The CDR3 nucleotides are TGCGCCAGCAGCTTGGAATCTGGGGGGGCCCCTGAAGCTTTCTTT. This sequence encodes CASSLESGGAPEAFF. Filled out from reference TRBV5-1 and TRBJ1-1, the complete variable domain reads KAGVTQTPRYLIKTRGQQVTLSCSPISGHRSVSWYQQTPGQGLQFLFEYFSETQRNKGNFPGRFSGRQFSNSRSEMNVSTLELGDSALYLCASSLESGGAPEAFFGQGTRLTVV.

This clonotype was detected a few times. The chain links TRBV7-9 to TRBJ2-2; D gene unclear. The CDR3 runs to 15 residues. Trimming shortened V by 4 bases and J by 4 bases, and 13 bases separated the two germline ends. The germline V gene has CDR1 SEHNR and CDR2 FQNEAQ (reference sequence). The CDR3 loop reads CASSSGLAITGELFF. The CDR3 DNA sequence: TGTGCCAGCAGCTCGGGCCTCGCTATCACCGGGGAGCTGTTTTTT. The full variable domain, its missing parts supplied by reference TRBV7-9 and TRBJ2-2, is DTGVSQNPRHKITKRGQNVTFRCDPISEHNRLYWYRQTLGQGPEFLTYFQNEAQLEKSRLLSDRFSAERPKGSFSTLEIQRTEQGDSAMYLCASSSGLAITGELFFGEGSRLTVL.

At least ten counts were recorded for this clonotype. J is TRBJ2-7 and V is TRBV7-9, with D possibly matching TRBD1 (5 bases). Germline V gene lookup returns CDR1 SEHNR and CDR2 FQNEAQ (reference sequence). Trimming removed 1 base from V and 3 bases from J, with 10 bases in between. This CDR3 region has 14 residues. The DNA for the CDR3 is TGTGCCAGCAGCTTAGGATGGGGCAACTACGAGCAGTACTTC. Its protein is CASSLGWGNYEQYF.

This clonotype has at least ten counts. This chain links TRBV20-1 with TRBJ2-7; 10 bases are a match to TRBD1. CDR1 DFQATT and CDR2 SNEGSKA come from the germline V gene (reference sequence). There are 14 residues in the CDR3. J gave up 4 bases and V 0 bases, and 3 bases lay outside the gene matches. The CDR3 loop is CSARERDRGYEQYF. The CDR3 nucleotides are TGCAGTGCTAGAGAGAGGGACAGGGGTTACGAGCAGTACTTC.

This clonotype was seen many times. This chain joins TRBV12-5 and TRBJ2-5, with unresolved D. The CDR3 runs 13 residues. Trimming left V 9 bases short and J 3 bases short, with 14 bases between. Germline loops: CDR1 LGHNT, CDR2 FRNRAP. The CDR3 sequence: CASSKEPEETQYF. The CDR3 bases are TGTGCTAGCAGCAAAGAACCCGAAGAGACCCAGTACTTC.

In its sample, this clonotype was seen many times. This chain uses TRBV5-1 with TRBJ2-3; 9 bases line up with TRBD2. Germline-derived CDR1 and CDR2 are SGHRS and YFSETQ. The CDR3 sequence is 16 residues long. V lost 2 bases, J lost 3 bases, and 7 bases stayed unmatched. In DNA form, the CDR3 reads TGCGCCAGCAGCTTACCTTCTAGCGGGACTACAGATACGCAGTATTTT. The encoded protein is CASSLPSSGTTDTQYF.

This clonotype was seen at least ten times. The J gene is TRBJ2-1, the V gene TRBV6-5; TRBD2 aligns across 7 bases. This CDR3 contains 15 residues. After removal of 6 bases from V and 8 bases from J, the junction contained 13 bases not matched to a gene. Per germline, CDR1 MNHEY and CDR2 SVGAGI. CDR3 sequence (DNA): TGTGCCAGCAGCGCCTTGAGCGGGACGGATGATGAGCAGTTCTTC. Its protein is CASSALSGTDDEQFF.

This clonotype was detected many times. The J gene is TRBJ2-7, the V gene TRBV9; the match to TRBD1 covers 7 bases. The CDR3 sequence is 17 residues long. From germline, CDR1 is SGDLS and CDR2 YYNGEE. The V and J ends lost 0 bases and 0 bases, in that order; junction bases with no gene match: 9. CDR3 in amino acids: CASSVDDGTVSSYEQYF. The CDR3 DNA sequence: TGTGCCAGCAGCGTAGATGATGGGACAGTTAGCTCCTACGAGCAGTACTTC.

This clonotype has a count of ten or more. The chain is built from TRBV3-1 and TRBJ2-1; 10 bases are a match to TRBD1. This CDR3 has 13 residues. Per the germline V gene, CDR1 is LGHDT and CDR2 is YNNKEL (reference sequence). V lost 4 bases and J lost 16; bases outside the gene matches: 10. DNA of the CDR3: TGTGCCAGCAGCCGCCTCCGGGACAGGGGATTTTTCTTC. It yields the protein CASSRLRDRGFFF.

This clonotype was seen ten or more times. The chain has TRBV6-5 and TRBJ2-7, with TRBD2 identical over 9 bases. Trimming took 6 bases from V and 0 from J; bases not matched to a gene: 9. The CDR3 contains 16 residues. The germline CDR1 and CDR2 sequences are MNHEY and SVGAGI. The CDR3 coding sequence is TGTGCCAGCAGATCTTCCCCTAGCGGGACCTCCTACGAGCAGTACTTC. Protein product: CASRSSPSGTSYEQYF.

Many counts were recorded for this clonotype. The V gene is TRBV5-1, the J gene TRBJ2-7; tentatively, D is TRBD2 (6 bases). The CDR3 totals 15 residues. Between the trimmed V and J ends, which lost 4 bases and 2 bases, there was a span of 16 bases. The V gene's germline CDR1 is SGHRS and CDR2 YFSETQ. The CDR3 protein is CASSLTPEGTYEQYF. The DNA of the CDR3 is TGCGCCAGCAGCCTGACTCCGGAGGGGACCTACGAGCAGTACTTC.